Detailed here is one TCR beta chain. What antigen it recognizes has not been identified. Nothing much larger sits one base from this clone, and base qualities are not available. Sequencing was carried out with an Illumina NovaSeq 6000. Using 5'RACE with constant-segment primers, TCRalpha and TCRbeta cDNA libraries were constructed, with sample barcodes and unique molecular identifiers added in the process. RNA was extracted from every sample with Trizol reagent. Amplification of the libraries took two PCR steps, and the second step added a second sample barcode plus Illumina TruSeq adapters. The libraries were sequenced on an Illumina NovaSeq using 2 x 150 bp paired-end reads. The paper's data handling went like this. Demultiplexing of reads and collapsing into UMI-guided consensus sequences were performed with migec v1.2.7. Using mixcr v2.1.11, UMI consensuses were aligned to TRA and TRB V and J templates and then assembled into clonotypes. Clonotypes were classified as expanded or contracted when called significant by both edgeR and NoisET, with noise models trained on biological replicates. For edgeR calls, the thresholds were a false discovery rate-adjusted p below 0.01 and a log2 fold-change of 1. PCA with hierarchical clustering of max-normalized trajectories of the 1000 most abundant clonotypes was used as exploratory dynamics analysis. Separately sequenced CD4+ and CD8+ repertoires were used to assign a CD4 or CD8 phenotype to each responding clone. TCRdb itself trimmed the public reads at Q25 with fastp, ran MiXCR and retained productive beta chains. Each record represents a unique CDR3 protein, reported with the most common genes and DNA among its rows. For this entry, the V and J calls and clone size follow TCRdb and not the study's own pipeline. Present in this sample are about 440,000 distinct CDR3 sequences, around 20% of which were seen just once. 7.5% to 9.5% of the sample is in the top ten clones.

The sample originates from a study of T-cell memory formation after mild COVID-19 (dated by TCRdb to the early 2020s). The study in broad terms: TCR sequence clusters from the two donors were largely donor specific. Longitudinal TCRalpha and TCRbeta repertoire sequencing tracked T-cell clones expanding and contracting after mild COVID-19 in two donors. The cohort was made up of two young adult volunteers, one female and one male, who were previously healthy.

From the cysteine through the phenylalanine, the CDR3 covers 18 amino acids. Only the CDR3 DNA stays, 54 bases, in frame from base 1. CDR1 is given as DFQATT and CDR2 as SNEGSKA, both from the germline V gene (reference sequence). V loses 0 bases at its end and J loses 0 bases; junction bases beyond the gene matches: 6. Ficoll-Paque density gradient centrifugation was used to isolate PBMCs. Here is what the overall study found, with its caveats: Balanced CD4/CD8 phenotypes were observed for clones contracting from day 15 to 85, whereas a bias towards CD4+ was observed for a second wave of clones expanding from day 15 to 37. Contracting CD4+ clones turned up mainly in the CM and EM memory subsets, whereas EMRA was where CD8+ clones were enriched. Some responding clones were found in pre-infection memory, which suggests that pre-existing cross-reactive memory T cells took part in the SARS-CoV-2 response. Whether the second-wave clones peaking on day 37 were SARS-CoV-2 specific was not confirmed. Only two mild cases were covered in the study, and larger cohorts including severe cases with pre-infection samples were considered necessary.

The chain is encoded by TRBV20-1 joined to TRBJ2-2; a stretch of 11 junction bases matches TRBD2. The source of this sequence is an adult woman who had mild COVID-19 (a few samples of this study predate the infection). The sample titles of this study are shuffled in the database, so cell type and time point are left out; the donor was told from shared clones. Sequenced input: PBMCs or a T cell subset sorted from them (not recorded which). The nucleotide sequence reads TGCAGTGCTAGAGATTCGGGACTAGCGGAAGCGAACACCGGGGAGCTGTTTTTT. It translates to CSARDSGLAEANTGELFF.